A selection of T cell receptor beta chains follows, all from one sample in a study of T cell changes during pregnancy in multiple sclerosis. Assay used: immunoSEQ multiplex PCR; TCRdb lists only in-frame clones, some missing. The data hold more than 85,000 clones, with 93% observed a single time. The source material was peripheral blood, sampled in the third trimester of pregnancy. The source is a female donor in good health, enrolled as a control in a pregnancy study. Both conserved end residues are part of each CDR3. Fields, in order: V gene, CDR3 length, D gene, clone size, J gene, CDR3 protein, CDR3 DNA. A D gene is named only where the DNA matches it firmly. Not all rows give a size; the values are once, few, many and, for expanded clones, a class.

v_gene: TRBV4-1; len: 15; d_gene: TRBD2; abundance: -; j_gene: TRBJ2-2; CDR3aa: CASSRASGNTGELFF; CDR3nt: TGCGCCAGCAGCCGTGCTAGCGGAAACACCGGGGAGCTGTTTTTT
v_gene: TRBV7-9; len: 15; d_gene: -; abundance: -; j_gene: TRBJ2-7; CDR3aa: CASSLVGGSPYEQYF; CDR3nt: TGTGCCAGCAGCTTAGTAGGGGGATCCCCCTACGAGCAGTACTTC
v_gene: TRBV2; len: 13; d_gene: TRBD2; abundance: few; j_gene: TRBJ2-5; CDR3aa: CASSGGSTQTQYF; CDR3nt: TGTGCCAGCAGCGGCGGGAGTACGCAGACCCAGTACTTC
v_gene: TRBV5-1; len: 17; d_gene: TRBD2; abundance: -; j_gene: TRBJ2-7; CDR3aa: CASSFATSGSLTYEQYF; CDR3nt: TGCGCCAGCAGCTTCGCGACTAGCGGGAGCCTGACCTACGAGCAGTACTTC
v_gene: TRBV9; len: 14; d_gene: TRBD2; abundance: -; j_gene: TRBJ2-1; CDR3aa: CASSVSLADNEQFF; CDR3nt: TGTGCCAGCAGCGTTTCCCTAGCGGACAATGAGCAGTTCTTC
v_gene: TRBV2; len: 14; d_gene: -; abundance: -; j_gene: TRBJ2-1; CDR3aa: CASSDERPVIEQFF; CDR3nt: TGTGCCAGCAGTGACGAGCGGCCGGTAATCGAGCAGTTCTTC
v_gene: TRBV7-2; len: 15; d_gene: -; abundance: -; j_gene: TRBJ2-1; CDR3aa: CASSLEGGTYNEQFF; CDR3nt: TGTGCCAGCAGCTTAGAGGGAGGTACCTACAATGAGCAGTTCTTC
v_gene: TRBV19; len: 13; d_gene: -; abundance: -; j_gene: TRBJ2-7; CDR3aa: CASSIRVNGEQYF; CDR3nt: TGTGCCAGTAGTATTCGGGTAAACGGCGAGCAGTACTTC
v_gene: TRBV11-3; len: 14; d_gene: -; abundance: -; j_gene: TRBJ2-7; CDR3aa: CASSLFERAYEQYF; CDR3nt: TGTGCCAGCAGCTTATTCGAGAGGGCCTACGAGCAGTACTTC
v_gene: TRBV6-7; len: 19; d_gene: TRBD1; abundance: -; j_gene: TRBJ2-6; CDR3aa: CASSYTTGGTRAGANVLTF; CDR3nt: TGTGCCAGCAGTTACACTACAGGGGGAACGAGAGCTGGGGCCAACGTCCTGACTTTC
v_gene: TRBV28; len: 14; d_gene: TRBD1; abundance: -; j_gene: TRBJ1-2; CDR3aa: CASSLGTGNYGYTF; CDR3nt: TGTGCCAGCAGTTTAGGGACAGGGAACTATGGCTACACCTTC
v_gene: TRBV5-1; len: 15; d_gene: -; abundance: medium-sized; j_gene: TRBJ1-5; CDR3aa: CASRLDRNSNQPQHF; CDR3nt: TGCGCCAGCAGGTTGGACAGAAATAGCAATCAGCCCCAGCATTTT
v_gene: TRBV19; len: 14; d_gene: -; abundance: -; j_gene: TRBJ2-3; CDR3aa: CASSMSVSTDTQYF; CDR3nt: TGTGCCAGTAGTATGTCAGTCAGCACAGATACGCAGTATTTT
v_gene: TRBV25-1; len: 14; d_gene: -; abundance: -; j_gene: TRBJ2-7; CDR3aa: CASSDGWQGYEQYF; CDR3nt: TGTGCCAGCAGTGACGGGTGGCAGGGCTACGAGCAGTACTTC
v_gene: TRBV4-1; len: 15; d_gene: -; abundance: -; j_gene: TRBJ2-3; CDR3aa: CASSQDMASTDTQYF; CDR3nt: TGCGCCAGCAGCCAAGATATGGCCTCCACAGATACGCAGTATTTT
v_gene: TRBV7-9; len: 14; d_gene: TRBD2; abundance: -; j_gene: TRBJ2-5; CDR3aa: CASSWGLAGETQYF; CDR3nt: TGTGCCAGCAGCTGGGGACTAGCTGGGGAGACCCAGTACTTC
v_gene: TRBV7-2; len: 13; d_gene: -; abundance: -; j_gene: TRBJ1-2; CDR3aa: CASSLGGVYGYTF; CDR3nt: TGTGCCAGCAGCCTAGGGGGAGTCTATGGCTACACCTTC
v_gene: TRBV7-9; len: 13; d_gene: TRBD2; abundance: -; j_gene: TRBJ2-1; CDR3aa: CASQRGSYNEQFF; CDR3nt: TGTGCCTCCCAGCGGGGATCCTACAATGAGCAGTTCTTC
v_gene: TRBV25-1; len: 12; d_gene: TRBD2; abundance: -; j_gene: TRBJ2-3; CDR3aa: CASSSGLHTQYF; CDR3nt: TGTGCCAGCAGTTCGGGACTACATACGCAGTATTTT
v_gene: TRBV11-2; len: 14; d_gene: TRBD1; abundance: -; j_gene: TRBJ2-7; CDR3aa: CASSPISGGYEQYF; CDR3nt: TGTGCCAGCAGCCCGATCTCAGGGGGCTACGAGCAGTACTTC
v_gene: TRBV5-1; len: 15; d_gene: TRBD2; abundance: -; j_gene: TRBJ2-7; CDR3aa: CASSSMGLAGVEQYF; CDR3nt: TGCGCCAGCAGCTCGATGGGACTAGCGGGAGTCGAGCAGTACTTC
v_gene: TRBV10-3; len: 13; d_gene: TRBD2; abundance: -; j_gene: TRBJ2-1; CDR3aa: CASKREGGDEQFF; CDR3nt: TGTGCCAGTAAGCGGGAGGGCGGCGATGAGCAGTTCTTC
v_gene: TRBV5-8; len: 12; d_gene: -; abundance: few; j_gene: TRBJ2-7; CDR3aa: CASSLNRAEQYF; CDR3nt: TGTGCCAGCAGCTTGAACAGGGCCGAGCAGTACTTC
v_gene: TRBV21-1; len: 18; d_gene: -; abundance: -; j_gene: TRBJ2-7; CDR3aa: CASSKEHRLGQSSPHQYF; CDR3nt: TGTGCCAGCAGCAAAGAACATCGCTTAGGACAGTCGTCTCCCCATCAGTACTTC
v_gene: TRBV7-2; len: 14; d_gene: TRBD1; abundance: -; j_gene: TRBJ2-1; CDR3aa: CASSSQGAYNEQFF; CDR3nt: TGTGCCAGCAGCTCCCAGGGGGCCTACAATGAGCAGTTCTTC
v_gene: TRBV5-6; len: 19; d_gene: TRBD2; abundance: -; j_gene: TRBJ2-7; CDR3aa: CASSLAGAGGSLSPYEQYF; CDR3nt: TGTGCCAGCAGCTTGGCCGGAGCGGGAGGGTCTCTATCCCCCTACGAGCAGTACTTC
v_gene: TRBV30; len: 11; d_gene: -; abundance: once; j_gene: TRBJ2-3; CDR3aa: CAWRAGITQYF; CDR3nt: TGTGCCTGGAGGGCAGGGATTACGCAGTATTTT
v_gene: TRBV2; len: 14; d_gene: TRBD2; abundance: -; j_gene: TRBJ2-1; CDR3aa: CASRRLAGVFEQFF; CDR3nt: TGTGCCAGCAGGCGACTAGCGGGAGTGTTTGAGCAGTTCTTC
v_gene: TRBV4-1; len: 15; d_gene: -; abundance: once; j_gene: TRBJ2-7; CDR3aa: CASSQIQGDTYEQYF; CDR3nt: TGCGCCAGCAGCCAAATACAGGGAGATACCTACGAGCAGTACTTC
v_gene: TRBV5-1; len: 18; d_gene: -; abundance: -; j_gene: TRBJ2-2; CDR3aa: CASSLEGLRPRQTGELFF; CDR3nt: TGCGCCAGCAGCTTGGAAGGTCTGCGGCCGAGACAGACCGGGGAGCTGTTTTTT
v_gene: TRBV5-5; len: 16; d_gene: TRBD2; abundance: -; j_gene: TRBJ2-7; CDR3aa: CASSFYVREGRYEQYF; CDR3nt: TGTGCCAGCAGCTTTTATGTTCGGGAGGGCCGATACGAGCAGTACTTC
v_gene: TRBV29-1; len: 13; d_gene: -; abundance: -; j_gene: TRBJ2-3; CDR3aa: CSVGGRLSDTQYF; CDR3nt: TGCAGCGTTGGGGGCCGGTTGTCGGATACGCAGTATTTT